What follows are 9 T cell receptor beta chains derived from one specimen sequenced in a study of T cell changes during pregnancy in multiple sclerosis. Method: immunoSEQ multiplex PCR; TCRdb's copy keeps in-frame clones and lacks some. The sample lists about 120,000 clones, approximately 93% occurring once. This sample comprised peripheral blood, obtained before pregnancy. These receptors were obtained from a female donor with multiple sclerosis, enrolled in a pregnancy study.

The CDR3, as DNA: TGTGCCAGCAGTGGCTCACTGTCTAGCGGGGTGTACAATGAGCAGTTCTTC. This translates into CASSGSLSSGVYNEQFF. The chain uses TRBV6-1 and TRBJ2-1; 9 positions agree with TRBD2. V dropped 4 bases and J dropped 4; count of bases not matched to a gene: 11. The germline CDR1 and CDR2 sequences are MNHNS and SASEGT. The CDR3 runs 17 residues.

This chain's CDR3 is CASRHDRGGGGYTF. In DNA form, the CDR3 reads TGTGCCAGCAGACACGACAGGGGAGGAGGTGGCTACACCTTC. The rearrangement links TRBV5-4 to TRBJ1-2; TRBD1 aligns across 8 bases. V was pared by 5 bases and J by 7 bases, with 10 bases of the junction left unmatched. The CDR3 covers 14 residues. The germline CDR1 and CDR2 sequences are SGHNT and YYREEE (reference sequence).

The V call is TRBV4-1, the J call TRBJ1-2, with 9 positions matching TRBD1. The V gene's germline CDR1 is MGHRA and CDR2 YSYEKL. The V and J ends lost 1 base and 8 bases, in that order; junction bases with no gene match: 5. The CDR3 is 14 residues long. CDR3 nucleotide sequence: TGCGCCAGCAGCCAAGGGGACAGGGAAGTGGGCTACACCTTC. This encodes CASSQGDREVGYTF.

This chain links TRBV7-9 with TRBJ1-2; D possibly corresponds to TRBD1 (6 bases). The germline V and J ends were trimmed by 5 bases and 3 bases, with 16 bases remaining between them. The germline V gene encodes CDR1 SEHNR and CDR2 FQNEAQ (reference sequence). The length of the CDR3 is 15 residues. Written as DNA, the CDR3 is TGTGCCAGCAGCCGAGGACGGGAGGGGGACTATGGCTACACCTTC. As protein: CASSRGREGDYGYTF.

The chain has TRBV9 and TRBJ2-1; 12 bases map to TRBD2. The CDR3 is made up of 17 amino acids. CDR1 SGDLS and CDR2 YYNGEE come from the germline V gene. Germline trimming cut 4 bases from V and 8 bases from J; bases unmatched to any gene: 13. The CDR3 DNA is TGTGCCAGCAGCCCTCGGACTAGCGGGACACTCAAGGATGAGCAGTTCTTC. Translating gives CASSPRTSGTLKDEQFF.

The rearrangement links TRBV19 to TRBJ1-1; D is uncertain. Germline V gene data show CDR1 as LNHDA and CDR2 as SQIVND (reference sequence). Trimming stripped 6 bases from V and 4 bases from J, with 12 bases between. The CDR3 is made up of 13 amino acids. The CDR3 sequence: CASSHIRGTEAFF. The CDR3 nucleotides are TGTGCCAGTAGCCACATCCGGGGCACTGAAGCTTTCTTT.

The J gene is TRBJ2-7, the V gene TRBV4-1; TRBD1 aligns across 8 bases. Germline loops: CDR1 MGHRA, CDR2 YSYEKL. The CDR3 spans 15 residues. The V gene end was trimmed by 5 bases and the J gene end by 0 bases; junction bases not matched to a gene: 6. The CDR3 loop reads CASSLRTGSSYEQYF. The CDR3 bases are TGCGCCAGCAGCTTACGGACAGGGTCCTCCTACGAGCAGTACTTC.

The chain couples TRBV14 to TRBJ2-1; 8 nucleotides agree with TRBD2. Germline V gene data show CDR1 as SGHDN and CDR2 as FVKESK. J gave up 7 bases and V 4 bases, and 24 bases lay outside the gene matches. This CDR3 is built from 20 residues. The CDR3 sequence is CASSPRDGRTSLPYRNEQFF. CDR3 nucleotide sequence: TGTGCCAGCAGCCCCAGGGACGGACGGACTAGCCTTCCTTATAGGAATGAGCAGTTCTTC.

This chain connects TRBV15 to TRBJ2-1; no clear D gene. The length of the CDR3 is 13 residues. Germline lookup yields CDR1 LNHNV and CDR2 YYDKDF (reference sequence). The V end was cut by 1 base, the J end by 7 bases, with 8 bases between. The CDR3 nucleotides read TGTGCCACCAGCAGAGTTCCTGAGAATGAGCAGTTCTTC. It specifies CATSRVPENEQFF. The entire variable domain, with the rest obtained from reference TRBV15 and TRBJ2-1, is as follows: DAMVIQNPRYQVTQFGKPVTLSCSQTLNHNVMYWYQQKSSQAPKLLFHYYDKDFNNEADTPDNFQSRRPNTSFCFLDIRSPGLGDTAMYLCATSRVPENEQFFGPGTRLTVL.